A selection of T cell receptor beta chains follows, all from one sample in a study of early T cells in non-severe SARS-CoV-2 infection. TCRdb redid the calling of the 5' RACE reads with MiXCR, one entry per CDR3 protein. The repertoire holds over 45,000 distinct CDR3 sequences, under 8% seen once, with approximately 5.5% in the top ten. The input for sequencing was whole blood, taken at baseline. These receptors were taken from an adult who was a healthcare worker with PCR-confirmed SARS-CoV-2 infection or an uninfected control (not recorded which). Both conserved end residues are part of each CDR3. The order of the fields is clone size, J gene, V gene, D gene, CDR3 DNA, CDR3 protein. The D gene is left open where the match is weak. Some rows mark clone size as missing; the rest say once, few, many or name a class of expanded clone.

NA	TRBJ2-6	TRBV5-1	NA	TGCGCCAGCAGCTTGGAACAGCCTGGGGCCAACGTCCTGACTTTC	CASSLEQPGANVLTF
few	TRBJ2-1	TRBV6-5	NA	TGTGCCAGCAGTTCGGGCGGGGGCGCCCGAAGCTCCTACAATGAGCAGTTCTTC	CASSSGGGARSSYNEQFF
many	TRBJ1-3	TRBV28	NA	TGTGCCAGCGTAGCTTTGGGCACCATATATTTT	CASVALGTIYF
many	TRBJ1-1	TRBV6-6	NA	TGTGCCAGCAGCATGGACACTGAAGCTTTCTTT	CASSMDTEAFF
many	TRBJ2-7	TRBV7-2	TRBD2	TGTGCCAGCTCCCGGACTAGCTGGGGCGAGCAGTACTTC	CASSRTSWGEQYF
many	TRBJ1-5	TRBV29-1	TRBD1	TGCAGCGTCCGTTATACAGGGGAGGGTCAGCCCCAGCATTTT	CSVRYTGEGQPQHF
NA	TRBJ2-7	TRBV6-6	TRBD1	TGTGCCAGCAGACCCGGACAGGGGCGAGAAGAGCAGTACTTC	CASRPGQGREEQYF
NA	TRBJ2-7	TRBV7-6	NA	TGTGCCAGCAGCTTAACCGGGGCCGATACCTACGAGCAGTACTTC	CASSLTGADTYEQYF
many	TRBJ2-1	TRBV7-9	TRBD2	TGTGCCAGCAGCCTCACTAGCGGGGGGGCATATGAGCAGTTCTTC	CASSLTSGGAYEQFF
few	TRBJ2-6	TRBV27	NA	TGTGCCAGCAGTAGACTGGTCTCTGGGGCCAACGTCCTGACTTTC	CASSRLVSGANVLTF
NA	TRBJ2-7	TRBV4-3	TRBD1	TGCGCCAGCAGCCAACAGGGGGCTAGGGAGCAGTACTTC	CASSQQGAREQYF
many	TRBJ2-7	TRBV30	NA	TGTGCCTGGAAAAGTGGGCAGGGGCTAAGCTCCTACGAGCAGTACTTC	CAWKSGQGLSSYEQYF
few	TRBJ2-4	TRBV5-1	TRBD2	TGCGCCAGCAGCTTGGCTAGCGGGGGGCTAGCCAAAAACATTCAGTACTTC	CASSLASGGLAKNIQYF
NA	TRBJ2-5	TRBV5-4	NA	TGTGCCAGCAGCCCGGATACAGTCGTCCAAGAGACCCAGTACTTC	CASSPDTVVQETQYF
many	TRBJ1-1	TRBV27	NA	TGTGCCAGCAGTTTAGAATTACCACCTGCGGGCACTGAAGCTTTCTTT	CASSLELPPAGTEAFF
many	TRBJ2-3	TRBV6-5	NA	TGTGTACTCGGGAAGTTCACAGATACGCAGTATTTT	CVLGKFTDTQYF
NA	TRBJ2-2	TRBV29-1	TRBD1	TGCAGCGTTTATGGGCAGGGGGTCACCGGGGAGCTGTTTTTT	CSVYGQGVTGELFF
many	TRBJ2-3	TRBV12-3/TRBV12-4	TRBD1	TGTGCCAGCAAACCGGGACAGTCCCCCTCCGATACGCAGTATTTT	CASKPGQSPSDTQYF
many	TRBJ2-4	TRBV29-1	NA	TGCAGCGTATCGACAGGAGGGAACATTCAGTACTTC	CSVSTGGNIQYF
many	TRBJ2-1	TRBV4-3	TRBD1	TGCGCCAGCAGCACCCGACAGGGTAGCTACAATGAGCAGTTCTTC	CASSTRQGSYNEQFF
few	TRBJ1-1	TRBV7-9	NA	TGTGCCAGCAGCTTATCTCCCGGATACACTGAAGCTTTCTTT	CASSLSPGYTEAFF
many	TRBJ1-5	TRBV29-1	TRBD1	TGCAGCGTAGGGGGGGACAGTAATCAGCCCCAGCATTTT	CSVGGDSNQPQHF
NA	TRBJ2-3	TRBV5-1	NA	TGCGCCAGCAGCTTACAGGGCCCTAGCACAGATACGCAGTATTTT	CASSLQGPSTDTQYF
NA	TRBJ2-4	TRBV10-3	NA	TGTGCCATCAGTGAGTCCGCCGGGACCTCTCAGTACTTC	CAISESAGTSQYF
NA	TRBJ2-5	TRBV7-2	NA	TGTGCCAGCAGCCGCCAGAGACTAGAGTTGGAGACCCAGTACTTC	CASSRQRLELETQYF
many	TRBJ2-7	TRBV27	NA	TGTGCCAGCAGTTTAAACGGATATGAGCAGTACTTC	CASSLNGYEQYF
few	TRBJ2-3	TRBV10-3	TRBD2	TGTGCCACCGGGGGGGTCACAGATACGCAGTATTTT	CATGGVTDTQYF
NA	TRBJ1-1	TRBV7-9	NA	TGTGCCAGCAGCTTACAGGCAGGGAAGACTGAAGCTTTCTTT	CASSLQAGKTEAFF
many	TRBJ2-1	TRBV4-1	NA	TGCGCCAGCAGCCAGAGCCCCCTAACAGGGTCCAATGAGCAGTTCTTC	CASSQSPLTGSNEQFF
NA	TRBJ2-1	TRBV5-6	NA	TGTGCCAGCAGCTCCTTATATGAGCAGTTCTTC	CASSSLYEQFF
few	TRBJ2-3	TRBV9	NA	TGTGCCAGCAGCGTAGGGGCAGATACGCAGTATTTT	CASSVGADTQYF
many	TRBJ2-7	TRBV5-1	TRBD1	TGCGCCAGCAGCCAAGGACAGGGAGGCGAGCAGTACTTC	CASSQGQGGEQYF
many	TRBJ1-6	TRBV4-3	TRBD1	TGCGCCAGCAGCCAAGTTTTCGGACAGGGTAGTAATTCACCCCTCCACTTT	CASSQVFGQGSNSPLHF
NA	TRBJ2-2	TRBV20-1	NA	TGCAGTGCTCTAAGGTCGGGGAACACCGGGGAGCTGTTTTTT	CSALRSGNTGELFF
many	TRBJ1-5	TRBV20-1	TRBD1	TGCAGTGCTAGAACAGGGGGTCTTAGCAATCAGCCCCAGCATTTT	CSARTGGLSNQPQHF
many	TRBJ1-2	TRBV29-1	NA	TGCAGCGTTGAAACAGGGTGGTATGGCTACACCTTC	CSVETGWYGYTF
NA	TRBJ1-5	TRBV29-1	NA	TGCAGCGTCACCTTTGGGGGGGGTACTGGCAATCAGCCCCAGCATTTT	CSVTFGGGTGNQPQHF
many	TRBJ1-3	TRBV7-3	NA	TGTGCCAGCAGCTTGGACAACCAAAACACCATATATTTT	CASSLDNQNTIYF
many	TRBJ2-1	TRBV20-1	TRBD2	TGCAGCCTCTCTTTGGGCGGGGGAAACAATGAGCAGTTCTTC	CSLSLGGGNNEQFF
many	TRBJ2-5	TRBV4-3	NA	TGCGCCAGCAGCCAAGGACGTCTACTCCTCCAAGAGACCCAGTACTTC	CASSQGRLLLQETQYF
NA	TRBJ1-4	TRBV5-1	NA	TGCGCCAGCAGCGGGCAGACTAATGAAAAACTGTTTTTT	CASSGQTNEKLFF
many	TRBJ1-2	TRBV15	NA	TGTGCCACCAGCAGCGAATATGGGAGTTATGGCTACACCTTC	CATSSEYGSYGYTF
few	TRBJ2-7	TRBV20-1	TRBD1	TGCAGTGCCGACAGGGGGCACGAGCAGTACTTC	CSADRGHEQYF
few	TRBJ1-6	TRBV4-2	NA	TGTGCCAGCAGCCCTGAGGTGTTAAGTAATTCACCCCTCCACTTT	CASSPEVLSNSPLHF
many	TRBJ2-3	TRBV9	TRBD2	TGTGCCAGCAGCATATCTAGCGGGGGGGCGATGGATACGCAGTATTTT	CASSISSGGAMDTQYF
many	TRBJ1-1	TRBV20-1	NA	TGCAGTGCAAAGACAGGAAACGCACACACTGAAGCTTTCTTT	CSAKTGNAHTEAFF
many	TRBJ2-1	TRBV20-1	TRBD2	TGCAGTGCTGCGGGGGGGCCGAATCCAAATGAGCAGTTCTTC	CSAAGGPNPNEQFF